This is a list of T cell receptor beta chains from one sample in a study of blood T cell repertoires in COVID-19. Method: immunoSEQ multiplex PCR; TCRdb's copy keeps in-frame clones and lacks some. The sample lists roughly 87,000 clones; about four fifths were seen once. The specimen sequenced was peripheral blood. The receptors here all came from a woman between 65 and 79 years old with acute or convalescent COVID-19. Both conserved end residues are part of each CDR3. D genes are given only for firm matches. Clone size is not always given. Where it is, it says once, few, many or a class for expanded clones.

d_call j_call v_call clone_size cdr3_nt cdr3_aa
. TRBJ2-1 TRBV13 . TGTGCCAGCAGCTCGGGACACATACGCGATGAGCAGTTCTTC CASSSGHIRDEQFF
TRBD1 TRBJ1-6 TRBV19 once TGTGCCAGTAGTAGACAGGGGGCTGTCGATTCACCCCTCCACTTT CASSRQGAVDSPLHF
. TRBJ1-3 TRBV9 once TGTGCCAGCAGCTCTGGGGTGGGGCCAGCCTCCTCTGGAAACACCATATATTTT CASSSGVGPASSGNTIYF
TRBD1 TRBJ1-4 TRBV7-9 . TGTGCCAGCAGCCCCTTTCCAGGGGGCGAATCGGACACTAATGAAAAACTGTTTTTT CASSPFPGGESDTNEKLFF
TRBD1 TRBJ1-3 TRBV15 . TGTGCCACCAGCAGAAAGCCGACAGGGGATGGCTCTGGAAACACCATATATTTT CATSRKPTGDGSGNTIYF
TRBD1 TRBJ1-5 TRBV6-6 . TGTGCCAGCAGTTTAGGACAGGGCGTGGGACAGCCCCAGCATTTT CASSLGQGVGQPQHF
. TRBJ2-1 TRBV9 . TGTGCCAGCAGCGTAGACGTCAACCTGAGTGAGCAGTTCTTC CASSVDVNLSEQFF
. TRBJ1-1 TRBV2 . TGTGCCAGCAGCCCCGACCAGGGGAACACTGAAGCTTTCTTT CASSPDQGNTEAFF
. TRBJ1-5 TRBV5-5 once TGTGCCAGCAGCGGGAGTTATAGCAATCAGCCCCAGCATTTT CASSGSYSNQPQHF
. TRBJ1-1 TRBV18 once TGTGCCAGCTCACCATGGGGCCCAGGGATGAACACTGAAGCTTTCTTT CASSPWGPGMNTEAFF